The 10 T cell receptor beta chains in this list originate from one sample, sequenced in a study of cytomegalovirus exposure and HLA in healthy donors. Both 60 Vbeta primers and 13 Jbeta primers went into the PCR. Profiled with immunoSEQ multiplex PCR; TCRdb holds only in-frame clones, not every one. The repertoire holds approximately 190,000 clones, 75% to 80% seen once, with approximately 6% in the top ten. The material sequenced was PBMCs. The source of these receptors is a woman younger than 45 in good health and CMV-seropositive.

The gene calls are TRBV11-3 and TRBJ2-2, with TRBD2 matching over 11 bases. V lost 8 bases and J lost 3; bases outside the gene matches: 2. The CDR3 loop spans 14 amino acids. Germline V CDR1 and CDR2: SGHNT, YENEEA. Here the CDR3 DNA reads TGTGCCAGCCAGGGACTAGCGGACACCGGGGAGCTGTTTTTT. Encoded protein: CASQGLADTGELFF.

The chain is built from TRBV5-1 and TRBJ1-1, with TRBD1 as a possible D gene (5 bases). Germline CDR1 is SGHRS and CDR2 is YFSETQ. This CDR3 is built from 15 residues. The V and J ends lost 6 bases and 0 bases respectively, with 15 bases between them. CDR3 bases: TGCGCCAGCACTCCCTGGGAGGGGATGAACACTGAAGCTTTCTTT. It encodes CASTPWEGMNTEAFF.

The rearrangement joins TRBV6-5 to TRBJ2-1; 9 nucleotides match TRBD2. CDR3 size: 15 residues. The trim removed 4 bases at V and 6 bases at J, leaving 7 bases unmatched. Germline V lookup: CDR1 MNHEY, CDR2 SVGAGI. The CDR3 bases are TGTGCCAGCAGTTGGACTAGCGCCGACTTCAATGAGCAGTTCTTC. Protein sequence: CASSWTSADFNEQFF.

The chain joins TRBV11-2 to TRBJ2-7; D ambiguous. CDR3 length: 14 amino acids. V shed 4 bases and J shed 3 bases, with 13 bases lying between them. Germline-derived CDR1 and CDR2 are SGHAT and FQNNGV. The CDR3 loop reads CASSSTRTLYEQYF. CDR3 in DNA: TGTGCCAGCAGCTCAACAAGAACCCTCTACGAGCAGTACTTC.

The J gene is TRBJ2-7, the V gene TRBV5-4, with TRBD2 as a possible D gene (6 bases). The CDR3 length is 14 residues. Germline loops: CDR1 SGHNT, CDR2 YYREEE (reference sequence). The ends were cut back, 3 bases at V and 3 bases at J, with 13 bases in the middle. The CDR3 sequence is CASSYGGNSYEQYF. The CDR3 bases are TGTGCCAGCAGCTACGGCGGGAATAGCTACGAGCAGTACTTC.

V usage is TRBV2 and J usage is TRBJ2-4; maybe TRBD2 (6 bases). The CDR3 is 13 residues long. Germline V lookup: CDR1 SNHLY, CDR2 FYNNEI. V lost 3 bases and J lost 7, with 10 bases in between. CDR3 sequence: CASSEGLVNIQYF. CDR3 coding DNA: TGTGCCAGCAGTGAGGGACTCGTTAACATTCAGTACTTC.

The CDR3 sequence is CASSPRGLSTEAFF. The DNA of the CDR3 is TGTGCCAGCAGCCCGCGAGGGTTGAGCACTGAAGCTTTCTTT. This rearrangement joins TRBV7-3 to TRBJ1-1; D is unresolved. The CDR3 has 14 amino acids. V dropped 5 bases and J dropped 4 bases, with 14 bases sitting between them. The germline V gene has CDR1 SGHTA and CDR2 FQGTGA.

This chain connects TRBV29-1 to TRBJ2-3; D not certain. The CDR3 runs to 13 residues. Germline assignment: CDR1 SQVTM and CDR2 ANQGSEA. V shed 5 bases and J shed 1 base, with 10 bases lying between them. This CDR3 reads CSVPTVGTDTQYF. The CDR3 DNA reads as TGCAGCGTTCCAACGGTAGGCACAGATACGCAGTATTTT.

This rearrangement joins TRBV6-5 to TRBJ2-2, with D possibly being TRBD1 (5 bases). This CDR3 contains 13 residues. Germline-derived CDR1 and CDR2 are MNHEY and SVGAGI. With 4 bases removed from V and 7 bases from J, the gap between germline ends came to 10 bases. The CDR3 DNA sequence: TGTGCCAGCAGTTTAGGGGTGCACGGGGAGCTGTTTTTT. It codes for CASSLGVHGELFF.

On this clone: Additional DNA sequences in this sample encode the identical CDR3. The V and J genes are TRBV4-3 and TRBJ2-7, with D unclear. CDR3 size: 13 residues. V was pared by 1 base and J by 2 bases, with 6 bases between. Germline V CDR1 and CDR2: LGHNA, YSLEER. CDR3 DNA: TGCGCCAGCAGCCAAGGGCCAGCCTACGAGCAGTACTTC. Its protein is CASSQGPAYEQYF.